The present entry profiles one T cell receptor (beta chain) with its context. Its antigen is currently unknown. The sample is drawn from a study of T cell responses to AZD1222 COVID-19 vaccine. Across the study: Timing groups of about 4 and about 12 weeks for second doses were pooled. Study findings and constraints: All repertoire sampling was performed exclusively after the peak T cell response. In a largely white British group with more females than males, clonal diversity was possibly underestimated. Targeting of unmutated variant regions was reportedly seen in nearly half of spike-specific TCRs.

Clones were sequenced by immunoSEQ multiplex PCR, and TCRdb holds only the in-frame ones, with some missing. The top ten clones hold just over 3% of a sample with over 110,000 clones, 92% of them seen once. The source is an adult in good health. Sample: peripheral blood, taken on day 0 of AZD1222 vaccination.

The CDR3 DNA sequence: TGTGCCAGCAGCCGTCTTTTGGTGGGTACGAATTCACCCCTCCACTTT. Protein: CASSRLLVGTNSPLHF. This chain uses TRBV11-2 with TRBJ1-6; the D is unclear. Germline CDR1 SGHAT, CDR2 FQNNGV. V was cut by 5 bases and J by 7 bases, with 18 bases left in between. The CDR3 loop spans 16 amino acids.